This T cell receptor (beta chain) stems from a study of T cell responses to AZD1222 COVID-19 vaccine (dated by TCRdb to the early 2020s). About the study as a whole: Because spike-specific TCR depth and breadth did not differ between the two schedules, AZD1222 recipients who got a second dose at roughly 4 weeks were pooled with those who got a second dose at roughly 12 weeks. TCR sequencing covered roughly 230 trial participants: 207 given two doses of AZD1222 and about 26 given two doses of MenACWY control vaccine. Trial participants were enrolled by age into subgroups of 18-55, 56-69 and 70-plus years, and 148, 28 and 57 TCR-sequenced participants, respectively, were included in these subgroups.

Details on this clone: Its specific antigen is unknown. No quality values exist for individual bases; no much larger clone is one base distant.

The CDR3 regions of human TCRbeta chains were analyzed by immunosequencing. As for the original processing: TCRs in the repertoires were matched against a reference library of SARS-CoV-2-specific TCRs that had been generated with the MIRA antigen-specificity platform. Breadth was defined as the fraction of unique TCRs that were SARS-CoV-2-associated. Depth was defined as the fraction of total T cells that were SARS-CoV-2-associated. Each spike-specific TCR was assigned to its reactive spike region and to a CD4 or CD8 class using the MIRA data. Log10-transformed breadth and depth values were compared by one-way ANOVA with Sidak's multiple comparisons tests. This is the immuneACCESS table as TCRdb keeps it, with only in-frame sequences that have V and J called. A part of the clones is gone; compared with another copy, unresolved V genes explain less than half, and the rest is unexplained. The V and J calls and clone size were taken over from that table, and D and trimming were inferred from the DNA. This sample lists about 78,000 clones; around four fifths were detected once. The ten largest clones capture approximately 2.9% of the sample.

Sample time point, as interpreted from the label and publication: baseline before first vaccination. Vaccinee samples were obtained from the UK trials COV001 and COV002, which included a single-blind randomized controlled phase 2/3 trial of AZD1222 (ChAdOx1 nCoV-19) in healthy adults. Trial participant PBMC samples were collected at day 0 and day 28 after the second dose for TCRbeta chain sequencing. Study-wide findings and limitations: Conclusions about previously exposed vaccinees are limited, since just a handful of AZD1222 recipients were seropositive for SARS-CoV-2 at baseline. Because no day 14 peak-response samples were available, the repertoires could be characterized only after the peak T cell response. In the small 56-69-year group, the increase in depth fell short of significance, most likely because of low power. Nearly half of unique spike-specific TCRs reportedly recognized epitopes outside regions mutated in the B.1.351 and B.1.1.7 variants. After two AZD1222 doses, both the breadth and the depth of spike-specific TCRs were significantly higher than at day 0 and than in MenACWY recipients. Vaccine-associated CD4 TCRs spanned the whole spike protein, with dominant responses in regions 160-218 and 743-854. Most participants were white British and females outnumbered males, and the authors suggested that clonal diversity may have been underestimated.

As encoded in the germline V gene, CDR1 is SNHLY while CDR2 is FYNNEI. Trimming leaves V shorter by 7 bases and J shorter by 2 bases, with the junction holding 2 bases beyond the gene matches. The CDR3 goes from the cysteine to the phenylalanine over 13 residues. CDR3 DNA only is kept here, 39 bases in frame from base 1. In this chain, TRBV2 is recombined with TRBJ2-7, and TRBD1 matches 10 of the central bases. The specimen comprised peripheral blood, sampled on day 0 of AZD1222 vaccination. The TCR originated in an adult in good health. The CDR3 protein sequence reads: CASKGQGAYEQYF. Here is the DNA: TGTGCCAGCAAAGGACAGGGGGCCTACGAGCAGTACTTC. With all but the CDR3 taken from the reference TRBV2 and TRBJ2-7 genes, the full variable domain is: EPEVTQTPSHQVTQMGQEVILRCVPISNHLYFYWYRQILGQKVEFLVSFYNNEISEKSEIFDDQFSVERPDGSNFTLKIRSTKLEDSAMYFCASKGQGAYEQYFGPGTRLTVT.